These T cell receptor beta chains were read from a single sample in a study of shared clonotypes between healthy human individuals. Some clones are missing from TCRdb's copy, which holds only in-frame ones; the method was immunoSEQ multiplex PCR. Among approximately 2.1 million clones listed, over 90% were seen once. The specimen was naive CD4+ T cells from PBMCs. These TCRs come from a man younger than 35 in good health. Some clones in this sample may be carry-over from other donors' samples. Each CDR3 is given without its conserved first and last residue. The order of the fields is J gene, V gene, CDR3 protein.

>TRBJ1-1|TRBV28
ASSLKWGGGSTEAF
>TRBJ2-3|TRBV18
ASSPPWSTDTQY
>TRBJ2-1|TRBV5-4
ASSNKRTSANEQF
>TRBJ2-1|TRBV2
ASSDRGTSYNEQF
>TRBJ2-3|TRBV11-2
ASSLDRPTGGRDTQY
>TRBJ1-1|TRBV28
ASSAHGTVNEAF
>TRBJ2-1|TRBV7-2
ASSPSRPGASYNEQF
>TRBJ1-1|TRBV28
ASSPLGRVYEAF
>TRBJ1-4|TRBV2
ATSGTANEKLF
>TRBJ2-2|TRBV5-4
ATGGKLAGSGRELF